The 4 T cell receptor beta chains below come from one sample, sequenced in a study of tumor and adjacent non-tumor tissue in lung cancer (dated by TCRdb to 2017 to 2018). Bulk unsorted tissue served as the source for RNA extraction, and RNA quality was assessed using a NanoDrop ND-1000 and an Agilent 2100. The library was built by means of multiplex PCR. TCRdb lists the instrument as Illumina HiSeq 2500. TCRbeta libraries were constructed through three rounds of nested PCR with primers (Table S4) according to protocols modified from ARM-PCR. The public sequencing data were trimmed at Q25 with fastp and processed into clonotypes with MiXCR by TCRdb, which kept only in-frame beta chains. Identical CDR3 protein sequences are pooled into one entry, listed with their most common genes and DNA. Present in this sample are approximately 90,000 distinct CDR3 sequences, 67% of which were seen just once. Together, the top ten hold 15% to 20% of the sample.

Sequencing was performed on lung tumor tissue. These receptors all come from a man aged 60 to 69 with non-small cell lung cancer.

V usage is TRBV20-1 and J usage is TRBJ2-2, with 8 bases identical to TRBD1. Germline V CDR1 and CDR2: DFQATT, SNEGSKA (reference sequence). The CDR3 totals 15 residues. V dropped 7 bases and J dropped 6; count of bases not matched to a gene: 13. The CDR3, as DNA: TGCAGTGTCCTGGGACAGGAATCTTTCGCCGGGGAGCTGTTTTTT. This encodes CSVLGQESFAGELFF.

This clonotype was seen only a few times. V gene TRBV10-3 combines with J gene TRBJ1-1, with D uncertain. The CDR3 runs 15 residues. Deletions cut 2 bases from V and 1 base from J, with 11 bases between. Germline V gives CDR1 ENHRY, CDR2 SYGVKD. Here the CDR3 reads CAISEKQPSNTEAFF. The CDR3 DNA reads as TGTGCCATCAGTGAGAAACAGCCTTCGAACACTGAAGCTTTCTTT.

The chain has TRBV5-4 and TRBJ2-7; 8 nucleotides match TRBD1. The CDR3 runs 14 residues. V gave up 6 bases and J gave up 5 bases; unmatched junction bases: 10. CDR1 and CDR2 from the germline V gene are SGHNT and YYREEE (reference sequence). This CDR3 reads CASNWETGENEQYF. CDR3 DNA sequence: TGTGCCAGCAACTGGGAGACAGGGGAAAACGAGCAGTACTTC.

The V gene is TRBV29-1, the J gene TRBJ1-1; D gene unclear. CDR1 and CDR2 from the germline V gene are SQVTM and ANQGSEA. The V and J ends lost 4 bases and 11 bases respectively, with 14 bases between them. The CDR3 has 11 amino acids. The CDR3 region is CSVAVSVDAFF. In DNA, the CDR3 is TGCAGCGTTGCGGTCAGTGTTGATGCTTTCTTT.